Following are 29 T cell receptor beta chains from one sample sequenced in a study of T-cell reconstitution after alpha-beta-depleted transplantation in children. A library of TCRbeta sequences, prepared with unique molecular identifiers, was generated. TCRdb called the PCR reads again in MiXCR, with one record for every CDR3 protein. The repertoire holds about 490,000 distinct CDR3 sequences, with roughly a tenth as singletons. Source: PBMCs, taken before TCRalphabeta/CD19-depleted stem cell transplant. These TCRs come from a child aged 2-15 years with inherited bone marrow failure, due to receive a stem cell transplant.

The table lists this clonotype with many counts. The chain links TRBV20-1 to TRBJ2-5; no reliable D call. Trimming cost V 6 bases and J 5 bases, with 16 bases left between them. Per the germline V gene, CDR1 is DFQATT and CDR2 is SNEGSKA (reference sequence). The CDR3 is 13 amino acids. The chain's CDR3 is CSAARSLRETQYF. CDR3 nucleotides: TGCAGTGCGGCGCGGAGCCTTAGGGAGACCCAGTACTTC.

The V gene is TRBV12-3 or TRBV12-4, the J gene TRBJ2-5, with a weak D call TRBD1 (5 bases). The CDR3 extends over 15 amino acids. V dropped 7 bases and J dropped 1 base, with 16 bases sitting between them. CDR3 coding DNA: TGTGCCAGCACTACCAGCAGGGCCATCCAAGAGACCCAGTACTTC. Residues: CASTTSRAIQETQYF.

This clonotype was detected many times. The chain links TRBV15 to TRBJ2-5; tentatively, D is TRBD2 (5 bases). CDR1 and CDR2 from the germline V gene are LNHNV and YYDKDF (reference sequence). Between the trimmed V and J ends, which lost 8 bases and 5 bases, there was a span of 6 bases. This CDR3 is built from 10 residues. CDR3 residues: CATGGETQYF. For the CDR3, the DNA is TGTGCCACCGGCGGGGAGACCCAGTACTTC.

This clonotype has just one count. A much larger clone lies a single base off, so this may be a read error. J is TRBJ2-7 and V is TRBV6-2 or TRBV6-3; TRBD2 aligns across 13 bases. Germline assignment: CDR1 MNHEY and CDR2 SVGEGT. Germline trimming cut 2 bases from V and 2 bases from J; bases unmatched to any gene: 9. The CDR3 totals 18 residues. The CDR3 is CASSYPIPGTSGTYEQYF. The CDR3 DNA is TGTGCCAGCAGTTACCCAATACCCGGGACTAGCGGGACCTACGAGCAGTACTTC.

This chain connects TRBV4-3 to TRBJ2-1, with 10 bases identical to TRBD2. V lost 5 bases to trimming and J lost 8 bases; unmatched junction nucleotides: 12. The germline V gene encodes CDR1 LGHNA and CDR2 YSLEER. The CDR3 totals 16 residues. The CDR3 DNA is TGCGCCAGCAGCTCTCGCCCTAGCGGGAGTTCGGATGAGCAGTTCTTC. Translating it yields CASSSRPSGSSDEQFF.

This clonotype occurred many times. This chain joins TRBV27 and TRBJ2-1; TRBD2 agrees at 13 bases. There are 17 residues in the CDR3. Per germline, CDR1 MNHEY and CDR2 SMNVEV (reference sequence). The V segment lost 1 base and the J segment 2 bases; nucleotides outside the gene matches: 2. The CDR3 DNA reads TGTGCCAGCAGTTTATTGGGGACTAGCGGGACCTACAATGAGCAGTTCTTC. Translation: CASSLLGTSGTYNEQFF.

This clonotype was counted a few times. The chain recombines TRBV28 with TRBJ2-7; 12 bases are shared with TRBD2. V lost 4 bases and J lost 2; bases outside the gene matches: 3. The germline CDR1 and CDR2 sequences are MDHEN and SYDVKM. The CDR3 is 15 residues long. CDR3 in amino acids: CASSSSGGGTYEQYF. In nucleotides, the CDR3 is TGTGCCAGCAGTTCTAGCGGGGGGGGGACCTACGAGCAGTACTTC.

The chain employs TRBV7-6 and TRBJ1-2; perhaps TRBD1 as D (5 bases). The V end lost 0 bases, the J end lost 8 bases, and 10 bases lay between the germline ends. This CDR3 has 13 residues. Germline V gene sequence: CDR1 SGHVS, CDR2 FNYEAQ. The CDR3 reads CASSLAGQIGYTF. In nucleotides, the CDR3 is TGTGCCAGCAGCTTAGCGGGGCAAATCGGCTACACCTTC.

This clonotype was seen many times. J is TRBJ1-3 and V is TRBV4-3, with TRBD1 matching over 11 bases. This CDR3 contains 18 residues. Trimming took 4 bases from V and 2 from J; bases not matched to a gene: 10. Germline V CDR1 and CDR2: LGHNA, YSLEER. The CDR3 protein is CASSLGQGALGPGNTIYF. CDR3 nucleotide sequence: TGCGCCAGCAGCCTCGGACAGGGGGCGTTAGGGCCTGGAAACACCATATATTTT.

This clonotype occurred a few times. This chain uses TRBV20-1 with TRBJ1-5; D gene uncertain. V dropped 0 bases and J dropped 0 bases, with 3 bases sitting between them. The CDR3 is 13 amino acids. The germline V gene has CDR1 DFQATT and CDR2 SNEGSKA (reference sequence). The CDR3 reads CSAREDSNQPQHF. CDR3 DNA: TGCAGTGCTAGAGAGGATAGCAATCAGCCCCAGCATTTT.

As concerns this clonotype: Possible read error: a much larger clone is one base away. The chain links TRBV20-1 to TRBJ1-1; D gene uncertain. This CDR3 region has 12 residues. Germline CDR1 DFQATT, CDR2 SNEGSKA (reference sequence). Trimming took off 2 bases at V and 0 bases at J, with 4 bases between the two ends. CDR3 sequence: CSARQMNTEAFF. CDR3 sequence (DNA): TGCAGTGCTAGACAGATGAACACTGAAGCTTTCTTT.

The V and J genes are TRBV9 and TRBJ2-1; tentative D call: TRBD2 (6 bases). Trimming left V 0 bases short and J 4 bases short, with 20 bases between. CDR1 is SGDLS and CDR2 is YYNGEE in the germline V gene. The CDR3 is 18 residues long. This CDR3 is CASSVETGSGGLYNEQFF. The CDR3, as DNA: TGTGCCAGCAGCGTAGAGACGGGGTCCGGGGGACTGTACAATGAGCAGTTCTTC.

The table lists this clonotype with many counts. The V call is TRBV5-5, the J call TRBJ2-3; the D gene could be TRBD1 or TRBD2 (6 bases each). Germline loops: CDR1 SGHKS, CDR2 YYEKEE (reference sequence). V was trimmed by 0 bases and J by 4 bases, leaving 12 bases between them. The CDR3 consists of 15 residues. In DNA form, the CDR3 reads TGTGCCAGCAGCTTGGTCCCCGGGGGCGCAGATACGCAGTATTTT. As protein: CASSLVPGGADTQYF.

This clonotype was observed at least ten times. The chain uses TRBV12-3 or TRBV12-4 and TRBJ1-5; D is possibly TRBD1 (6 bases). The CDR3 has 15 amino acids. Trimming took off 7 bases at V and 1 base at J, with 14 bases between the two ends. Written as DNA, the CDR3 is TGTGCCAGCACCCGAACAGGGTCGAGCAATCAGCCCCAGCATTTT. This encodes CASTRTGSSNQPQHF.

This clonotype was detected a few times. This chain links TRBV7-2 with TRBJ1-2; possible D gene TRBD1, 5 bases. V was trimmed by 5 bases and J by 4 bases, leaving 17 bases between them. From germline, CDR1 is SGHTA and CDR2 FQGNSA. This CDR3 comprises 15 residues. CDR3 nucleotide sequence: TGTGCCAGCAGCGCCAGGGTGCCCCCTTTCTATGGCTACACCTTC. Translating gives CASSARVPPFYGYTF.

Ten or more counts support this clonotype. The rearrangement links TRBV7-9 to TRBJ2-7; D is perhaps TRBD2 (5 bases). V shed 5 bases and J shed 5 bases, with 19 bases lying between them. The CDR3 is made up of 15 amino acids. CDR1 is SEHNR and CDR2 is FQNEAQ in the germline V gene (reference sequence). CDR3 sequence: CASSPTRLTPHEQYF. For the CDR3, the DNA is TGTGCCAGCAGCCCTACTAGATTAACCCCCCACGAGCAGTACTTC. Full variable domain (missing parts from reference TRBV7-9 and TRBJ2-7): DTGVSQNPRHKITKRGQNVTFRCDPISEHNRLYWYRQTLGQGPEFLTYFQNEAQLEKSRLLSDRFSAERPKGSFSTLEIQRTEQGDSAMYLCASSPTRLTPHEQYFGPGTRLTVT.

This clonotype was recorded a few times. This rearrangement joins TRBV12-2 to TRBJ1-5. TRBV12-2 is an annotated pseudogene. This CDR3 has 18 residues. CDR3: CASRSCNFGGQEGQPQHF. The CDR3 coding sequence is TGTGCAAGTCGCTCATGCAATTTCGGAGGCCAGGAAGGCCAGCCCCAGCATTTT.

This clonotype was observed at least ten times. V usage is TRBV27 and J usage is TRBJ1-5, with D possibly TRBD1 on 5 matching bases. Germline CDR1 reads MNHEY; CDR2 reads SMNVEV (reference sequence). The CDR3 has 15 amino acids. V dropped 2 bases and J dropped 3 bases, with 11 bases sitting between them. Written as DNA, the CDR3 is TGTGCCAGCAGTTTAGGGACGGGGACCAATCAGCCCCAGCATTTT. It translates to CASSLGTGTNQPQHF.

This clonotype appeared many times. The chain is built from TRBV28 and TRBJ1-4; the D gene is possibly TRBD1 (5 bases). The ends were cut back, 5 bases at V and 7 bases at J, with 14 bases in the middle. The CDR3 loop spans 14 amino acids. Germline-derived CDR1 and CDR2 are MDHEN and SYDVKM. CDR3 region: CASSQTAGGEKLFF. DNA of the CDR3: TGTGCCAGCAGTCAGACAGCCGGAGGTGAAAAACTGTTTTTT.

CDR3 residues: CASSQGDLPHEQYF. CDR3 coding DNA: TGTGCCAGCAGCCAAGGGGACCTCCCCCACGAGCAGTACTTC. This sequence joins TRBV4-2 and TRBJ2-7; D is possibly TRBD1 or TRBD2 (5 bases each). The CDR3 extends over 14 amino acids. V gave up 1 base and J gave up 5 bases, with 12 bases separating them. CDR1 LGHNA and CDR2 YNFKEQ come from the germline V gene.

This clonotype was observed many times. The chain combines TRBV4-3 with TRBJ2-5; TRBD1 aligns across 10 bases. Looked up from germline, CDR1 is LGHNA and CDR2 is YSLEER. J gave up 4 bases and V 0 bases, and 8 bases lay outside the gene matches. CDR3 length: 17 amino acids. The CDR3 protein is CASSQDQARTGGETQYF. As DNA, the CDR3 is TGCGCCAGCAGCCAAGATCAAGCCCGGACAGGGGGAGAGACCCAGTACTTC.

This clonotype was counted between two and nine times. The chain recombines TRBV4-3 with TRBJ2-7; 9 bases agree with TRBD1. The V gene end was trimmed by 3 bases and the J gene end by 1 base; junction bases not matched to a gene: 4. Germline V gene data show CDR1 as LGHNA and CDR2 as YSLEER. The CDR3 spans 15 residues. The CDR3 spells CASSHAQGASYEQYF. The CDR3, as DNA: TGCGCCAGCAGCCATGCACAGGGGGCATCCTACGAGCAGTACTTC.

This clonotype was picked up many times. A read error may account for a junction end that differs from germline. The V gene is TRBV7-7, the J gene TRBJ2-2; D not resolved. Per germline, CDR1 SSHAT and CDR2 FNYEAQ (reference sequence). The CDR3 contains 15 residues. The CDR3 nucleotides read TGTGCTAGCAGCTTATTTGGCAGGAACACCGGGGAGCTGTTTTTT. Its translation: CASSLFGRNTGELFF.

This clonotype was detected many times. This CDR3 is CSGSGAGNTGELFF. The CDR3 region has the DNA TGCAGCGGTAGCGGAGCCGGGAACACCGGGGAGCTGTTTTTT. The chain combines TRBV29-1 with TRBJ2-2; TRBD2 might be the D (6 bases). The CDR3 contains 14 residues. Trimming stripped 7 bases from V and 1 base from J, with 13 bases between. CDR1 SQVTM and CDR2 ANQGSEA come from the germline V gene.

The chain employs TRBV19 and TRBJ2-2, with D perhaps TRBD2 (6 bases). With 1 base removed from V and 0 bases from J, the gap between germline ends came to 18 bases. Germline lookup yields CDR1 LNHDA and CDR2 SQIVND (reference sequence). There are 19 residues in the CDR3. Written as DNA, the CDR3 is TGTGCCAGTAGTATAGTCCCGGGGGTTACATACGCGAACACCGGGGAGCTGTTTTTT. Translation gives CASSIVPGVTYANTGELFF.

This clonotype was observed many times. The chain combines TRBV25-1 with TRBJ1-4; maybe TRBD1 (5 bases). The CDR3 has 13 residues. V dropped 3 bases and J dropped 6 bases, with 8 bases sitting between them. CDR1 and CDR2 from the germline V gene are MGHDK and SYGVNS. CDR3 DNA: TGTGCCAGCAGTGATTGGGGGGATGAAAAACTGTTTTTT. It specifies CASSDWGDEKLFF.

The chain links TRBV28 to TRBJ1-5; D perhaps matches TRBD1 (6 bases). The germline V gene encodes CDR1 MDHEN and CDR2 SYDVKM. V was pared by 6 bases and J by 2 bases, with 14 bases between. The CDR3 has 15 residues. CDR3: CASREQGPGNQPQHF. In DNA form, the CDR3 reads TGTGCCAGCAGGGAACAGGGTCCCGGCAATCAGCCCCAGCATTTT.

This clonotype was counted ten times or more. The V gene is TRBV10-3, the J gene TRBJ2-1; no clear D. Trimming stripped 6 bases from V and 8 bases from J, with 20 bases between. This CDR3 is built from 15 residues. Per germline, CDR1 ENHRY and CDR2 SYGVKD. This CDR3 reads CAISKNSQGSDEQFF. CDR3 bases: TGTGCCATCAGCAAAAACAGCCAAGGATCCGATGAGCAGTTCTTC.

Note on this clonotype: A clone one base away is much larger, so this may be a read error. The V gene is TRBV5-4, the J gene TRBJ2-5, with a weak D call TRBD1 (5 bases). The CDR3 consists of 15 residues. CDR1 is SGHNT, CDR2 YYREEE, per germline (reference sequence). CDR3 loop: CASTLFEQAKETQYF. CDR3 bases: TGTGCCAGCACCTTGTTTGAACAGGCCAAAGAGACCCAGTACTTC. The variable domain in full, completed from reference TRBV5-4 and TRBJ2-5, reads ETGVTQSPTHLIKTRGQQVTLRCSSQSGHNTVSWYQQALGQGPQFIFQYYREEENGRGNFPPRFSGLQFPNYSSELNVNALELDDSALYLCASTLFEQAKETQYFGPGTRLLVL.